The 14 T cell receptor beta chains below were found in one sample sequenced in a study of cytomegalovirus exposure and HLA in healthy donors. The PCR was carried out with 60 Vbeta primers and 13 Jbeta primers. Only in-frame clones appear in the TCRdb table, and some are missing; sequencing was by immunoSEQ multiplex PCR. The sample holds about 98,000 clones, 81% seen once. The source material was PBMCs. All receptors come from a middle-aged man in good health and CMV-seronegative.

J is TRBJ1-2 and V is TRBV6-1; 9 bases are a match to TRBD1. The CDR3 is 15 residues long. Germline values: CDR1 MNHNS, CDR2 SASEGT. The J segment lost 4 bases and the V segment lost 7 bases, leaving 10 bases of the junction unmatched. The CDR3 sequence is CASTQDRGFPYGYTF. The CDR3 DNA reads TGTGCCAGCACCCAGGACAGGGGATTCCCCTATGGCTACACCTTC.

The rearrangement uses TRBV7-3 and TRBJ1-1; D might be TRBD1 (5 bases). This CDR3 has 16 amino acids. The germline CDR1 and CDR2 sequences are SGHTA and FQGTGA. The V and J ends lost 4 bases and 5 bases respectively, with 20 bases between them. CDR3 region: CASSSTPQGLGTEAFF. The CDR3 nucleotides are TGTGCCAGCAGCTCGACCCCTCAGGGTCTGGGGACTGAAGCTTTCTTT.

The chain links TRBV6-1 to TRBJ1-4; 10 nucleotides agree with TRBD1. The germline CDR1 and CDR2 sequences are MNHNS and SASEGT. V shed 6 bases, J shed 10 bases, and the junction held 8 bases outside the gene matches. This CDR3 has 14 residues. The DNA for the CDR3 is TGTGCCAGCAGCCACCGGGACAGGGGCGGAAAACTGTTTTTT. This gives the protein CASSHRDRGGKLFF.

The rearrangement uses TRBV19 and TRBJ1-5, with 7 bases fitting TRBD1. Germline CDR1 LNHDA, CDR2 SQIVND (reference sequence). This CDR3 has 13 amino acids. V was pared by 5 bases and J by 5 bases, with 3 bases of the junction left unmatched. CDR3 nucleotide sequence: TGTGCCAGTAGTCTCACAGGGGATCAGCCCCAGCATTTT. It translates to CASSLTGDQPQHF.

This clone was counted a single time. The gene calls are TRBV5-4 and TRBJ2-5, with D perhaps TRBD1 (5 bases). The CDR3 loop spans 14 amino acids. Trimming stripped 4 bases from V and 1 base from J, with 11 bases between. Germline V gene sequence: CDR1 SGHNT, CDR2 YYREEE (reference sequence). CDR3 DNA: TGTGCCAGCAGCCCAGGGCAGACCCAAGAGACCCAGTACTTC. This translates into CASSPGQTQETQYF. The full variable domain, with the rest looked up from reference TRBV5-4 and TRBJ2-5, is ETGVTQSPTHLIKTRGQQVTLRCSSQSGHNTVSWYQQALGQGPQFIFQYYREEENGRGNFPPRFSGLQFPNYSSELNVNALELDDSALYLCASSPGQTQETQYFGPGTRLLVL.

In this sample, this clone turned up a few times. The rearrangement joins TRBV10-2 to TRBJ1-5; D remains ambiguous. Trimming removed 2 bases at V and 6 bases at J, with 8 bases between. CDR1 WSHSY and CDR2 SAAADI come from the germline V gene. This CDR3 spans 13 amino acids. CDR3 in DNA: TGCGCCAGCAGTGAGCAGTTGATTCAGCCCCAGCATTTT. It yields the protein CASSEQLIQPQHF.

The V and J genes are TRBV28 and TRBJ2-7, with a tentative D call TRBD2 (7 bases). This CDR3 comprises 16 residues. Per germline, CDR1 MDHEN and CDR2 SYDVKM. V gave up 3 bases and J gave up 0 bases, with 15 bases separating them. Written as DNA, the CDR3 is TGTGCCAGCAGTTTCCCGTGGGGGGGCATCTCCTACGAGCAGTACTTC. Encoded protein: CASSFPWGGISYEQYF.

J is TRBJ1-3 and V is TRBV6-5; D ambiguous. V was shortened by 0 bases and J by 0 bases, with 9 bases between the two germline ends. Germline V lookup: CDR1 MNHEY, CDR2 SVGAGI. The CDR3 has 16 residues. Here the CDR3 DNA reads TGTGCCAGCAGTTACTCATCTATGAGCTCTGGAAACACCATATATTTT. It yields the protein CASSYSSMSSGNTIYF.

This chain uses TRBV7-6 with TRBJ2-3; 12 bases match TRBD1. The V segment lost 5 bases and the J segment 3 bases; nucleotides outside the gene matches: 9. Germline assignment: CDR1 SGHVS and CDR2 FNYEAQ. CDR3 length: 17 residues. The CDR3 sequence: CASSPYLGQGATDTQYF. The CDR3 coding sequence is TGTGCCAGCAGCCCATACTTGGGACAGGGGGCAACAGATACGCAGTATTTT.

The chain employs TRBV6-1 and TRBJ1-5; possible D gene TRBD1, 5 bases. The germline gives CDR1 MNHNS, CDR2 SASEGT. The V and J ends lost 2 bases and 4 bases respectively, with 15 bases between them. This CDR3 region has 16 residues. The CDR3 sequence: CASSELGRVMNQPQHF. The CDR3 DNA follows: TGTGCCAGCAGTGAACTGGGCAGGGTGATGAATCAGCCCCAGCATTTT.

The chain recombines TRBV7-9 with TRBJ2-3, with 8 bases fitting TRBD2. With V trimmed by 6 bases and J by 4 bases, 15 bases remained unmatched. Per the germline V gene, CDR1 is SEHNR and CDR2 is FQNEAQ (reference sequence). The length of the CDR3 is 17 residues. CDR3 amino acids: CASSRHPGGPSADTQYF. Written as DNA, the CDR3 is TGTGCCAGCAGTAGACACCCGGGAGGGCCATCGGCAGATACGCAGTATTTT. The full variable domain, in which reference TRBV7-9 and TRBJ2-3 provide the parts outside the CDR3, is DTGVSQNPRHKITKRGQNVTFRCDPISEHNRLYWYRQTLGQGPEFLTYFQNEAQLEKSRLLSDRFSAERPKGSFSTLEIQRTEQGDSAMYLCASSRHPGGPSADTQYFGPGTRLTVL.

The chain has TRBV27 and TRBJ2-5; 7 nucleotides line up with TRBD1. The germline V gene encodes CDR1 MNHEY and CDR2 SMNVEV (reference sequence). The trim removed 7 bases at V and 2 bases at J, leaving 7 bases unmatched. The CDR3 has 14 residues. The CDR3 reads CASTELGQQETQYF. CDR3 nucleotide sequence: TGTGCCAGCACCGAATTGGGACAGCAAGAGACCCAGTACTTC.

The chain is built from TRBV9 and TRBJ2-3; the D is unclear. The CDR3 is 14 amino acids. V was cut by 0 bases and J by 2 bases, with 7 bases left in between. The germline CDR1 and CDR2 sequences are SGDLS and YYNGEE. The CDR3 region is CASSVELPTDTQYF. The DNA of the CDR3 is TGTGCCAGCAGCGTAGAACTACCCACAGATACGCAGTATTTT.

This clone came up a few times. The chain has TRBV7-6 and TRBJ1-3, with D uncertain. In germline, CDR1 is SGHVS, CDR2 FNYEAQ. V shed 2 bases and J shed 8 bases, with 10 bases lying between them. The CDR3 spans 13 residues. The CDR3 reads CASSLSAADTIYF. The CDR3 bases are TGTGCCAGCAGCTTATCAGCGGCGGACACCATATATTTT. Complete variable domain (other parts from reference TRBV7-6 and TRBJ1-3): GAGVSQSPRYKVTKRGQDVALRCDPISGHVSLYWYRQALGQGPEFLTYFNYEAQQDKSGLPNDRFSAERPEGSISTLTIQRTEQRDSAMYRCASSLSAADTIYFGEGSWLTVV.